This TCR beta chain is drawn from a study of metastatic and nonmetastatic thyroid tumors. Prior to thyroid surgery, none of the patients had received any treatment. Authors' data handling: A classifier for distant metastasis in papillary thyroid cancer was constructed using CDR3 differences observed across clinicopathological groups. TCRdb re-called the PCR reads with MiXCR. Clone size and V and J calls follow TCRdb, not the original study. The sample contains some 93,000 clones, roughly 13% of which appear only once. The germline CDR1 and CDR2 sequences are SNHLY and FYNNEI. The CDR3 runs to 17 residues. Trimming took 5 bases from V and 7 from J, leaving 23 bases between them. In this sample, this clone turned up many times.

The receptor's source is a female donor with papillary thyroid cancer or a benign thyroid nodule (not recorded which). Some clones in this sample may be carry-over from other donors' samples. This chain links TRBV2 with TRBJ2-2, with D possibly called TRBD1 or TRBD2 (6 bases each). Material for sequencing was blood. The CDR3 protein is CASSPRLWGANGGELFF. The CDR3 DNA is TGTGCCAGCAGTCCTCGGCTATGGGGGGCAAACGGCGGGGAGCTGTTTTTT. The full variable domain, rest sourced from reference TRBV2 and TRBJ2-2, is EPEVTQTPSHQVTQMGQEVILRCVPISNHLYFYWYRQILGQKVEFLVSFYNNEISEKSEIFDDQFSVERPDGSNFTLKIRSTKLEDSAMYFCASSPRLWGANGGELFFGEGSRLTVL.